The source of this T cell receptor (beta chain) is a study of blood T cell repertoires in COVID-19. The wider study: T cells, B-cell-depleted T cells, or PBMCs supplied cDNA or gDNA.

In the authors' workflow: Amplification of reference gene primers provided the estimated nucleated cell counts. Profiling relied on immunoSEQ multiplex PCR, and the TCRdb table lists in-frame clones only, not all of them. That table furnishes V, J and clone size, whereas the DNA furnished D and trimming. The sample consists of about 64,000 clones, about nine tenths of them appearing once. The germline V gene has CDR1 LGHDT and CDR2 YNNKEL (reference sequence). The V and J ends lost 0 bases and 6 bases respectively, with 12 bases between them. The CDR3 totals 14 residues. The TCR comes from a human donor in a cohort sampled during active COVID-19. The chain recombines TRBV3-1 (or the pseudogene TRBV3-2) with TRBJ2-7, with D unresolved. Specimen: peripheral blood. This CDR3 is CASSQDAFRSEQYF. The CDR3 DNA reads TGTGCCAGCAGCCAAGATGCCTTCCGGTCCGAGCAGTACTTC.